This T cell receptor (beta chain) was recorded in a study of HIV-infected patients and healthy controls. General study findings and limits: CMV-associated CDR3s mostly grew nonsignificantly during therapy, while HIV-associated CDR3s declined significantly. CDR3 sharing between individuals was lower in HIV-infected patients than in healthy controls.

The repertoire came from unfractionated whole blood and reflected all unsorted peripheral T cells. This clonotype was seen repeatedly, ten times or more. Its antigen is currently unknown. Alpha and beta constant-region primers primed reverse transcription of around 550 ng RNA. Separate chain-specific third strand synthesis with multiplexing indices produced the alpha and beta libraries. In TCRdb, the 5' RACE reads were re-called with MiXCR into one record per CDR3 protein. The profile shows more than 10,000 distinct CDR3 sequences, 6.5% to 9% of them singletons. The specimen was blood. This TCR derives from an adult in good health.

The CDR3 DNA is TGTGCCAGCAGTCCTCGTACAGGGGGCGCAAATGTCTATGGCTACACCTTC. It codes for CASSPRTGGANVYGYTF. This chain links TRBV6-6 with TRBJ1-2; 9 bases fit TRBD1. After removal of 5 bases from V and 4 bases from J, the junction contained 14 bases not matched to a gene. The CDR3 has 17 amino acids. Germline CDR1 MNHNY, CDR2 SVGAGI (reference sequence).